This entry is about one T cell receptor beta chain. In its sample, this clone was seen a few times. The antigen it recognizes is unknown. It has no much larger one-base neighbor in the sample; base qualities were not kept. The label giving this sample's time point can be read as: about 25 weeks on oral tofacitinib. The treatment or condition tag for this specimen amounts to: oral pan-JAK inhibitor, 5-10 mg twice daily. Peripheral blood and lesional scalp punch biopsies were obtained from patients with alopecia areata. PBMCs were isolated by density centrifugation and stained for CD3, CD4 and CD8, after which CD4+ and CD8+ T cells were sorted on a FACSAria. This specimen comes from a study of CD8+ T cells in alopecia areata (dated by TCRdb to the late 2010s). Regarding the study in general: The treated patients, all with moderate-to-severe alopecia areata, were enrolled in an open-label pilot trial of oral tofacitinib given at 5 to 10 mg twice daily. Tofacitinib was administered for 6 to 18 months, and 6 months of follow-up off drug were then conducted to assess delayed response and recurrence. In treated patients, disease severity was measured using the SALT score, which gives the percentage of scalp surface area affected. In both human patients and the C3H/HeJ mouse model, the study applied high-throughput TCRbeta sequencing to look at T cell clonal expansion in alopecia areata. In humans, TCRbeta sequencing was performed on scalp tissue and on sorted CD4+ and CD8+ peripheral blood T cells from healthy controls and from patients with patchy or totalis/universalis alopecia areata. Tofacitinib-treated patients had biopsies at baseline and at 4 and 24 weeks of treatment, with a later scalp biopsy in several patients. Scalp clonality was compared among normal scalp (n=4), patchy alopecia areata scalp (n=8), and alopecia totalis/universalis scalp (n=8). RNA came from the PAXgene miRNA kit for fixed scalp, the miRNeasy kit for PBMCs, and the RNeasy kit for mouse skin. Amplification of TCRbeta CDR3 regions was done by immunoSEQ multiplex PCR using 35 Vbeta forward primers and 13 Jbeta reverse primers. Overall results and qualifications from the work: Shared TCR sequences between patients were less evident than in mice, which may be partly attributable to HLA diversity in the patient population. Because the treated cohort was small and included a single nonresponder, larger studies are needed to assess links between baseline CD8+ expansion and response. Unlike mouse skin, which is dominated by gammadelta T cells, normal human skin has resident alphabeta T cells that are also sequenced, and this complicates analysis of the scalp TCR repertoire. Many expanded lesional clones persisted in scalp and blood during tofacitinib treatment, which may partly explain relapse after stopping treatment. Compared with normal scalp, lesional scalp had higher clonality and more expanded CD8+ clones, particularly in alopecia totalis/universalis, a pattern that suggests antigenic drive. Tofacitinib significantly decreased scalp clonality and the number of expanded CD8+ clones among the top 100 scalp clones.

The germline V gene gives CDR1 as LGHNA and CDR2 as YSLEER. The CDR3, from cysteine to phenylalanine, totals 13 residues. Left in the record is the CDR3 DNA by itself, 39 bases read in frame from the first base. Trimming takes 4 bases from V and 4 bases from J, and the germline ends sit 10 bases apart. The library was obtained by the immunoSEQ multiplex PCR assay. RNA was extracted from all samples and reverse transcribed into cDNA as template for TCR sequencing. SuperScript III was used to make first-strand cDNA, primed with a 2:1 mix of oligo-dT and random hexamers. Amplification bias was assessed with a synthetic immune receptor repertoire, and residual bias was removed computationally. As for the authors' bioinformatics: Raw reads were preprocessed to remove errors, and CDR3 was defined according to IMGT conventions as the region from the conserved cysteine to phenylalanine. Clonality was calculated as 1 minus Shannon entropy normalized by log2 of the number of productive unique TCRs. Scalp TCRbeta sequences were cross-referenced with sorted blood CD4 and CD8 repertoires so that the CD4 or CD8 identity of scalp clones could be inferred. Entries here come from immuneACCESS through TCRdb and include only in-frame sequences with V and J called. Some clones fail to appear in such tables; in the studies checked, an unresolved V gene covers under half of the shortfall, and the cause of the remainder is unknown. For V, J and clone size, that table is used; D and trimming come from the DNA. For this sample the table gives roughly 110,000 clones, of which 56% were detected only once. The ten largest clones take up roughly 3.5% of the sample.

The origin of this receptor is a human donor with alopecia areata. Sequencing was performed on CD4+ T cells sorted from blood, taken at week 24, from a patient treated with tofacitinib. The sequence joins TRBV4-3 to TRBJ1-1; tentative D gene TRBD1, with 6 bases matching. The CDR3 in this case is CASSLRGGTEAFF. The sequenced DNA is TGCGCCAGCAGCCTTAGGGGGGGCACTGAAGCTTTCTTT.